The next 9 T cell receptor beta chains were all read from a single sample in a study of human T cells and chemical hapten exposure. The time point denotes: patch test 1, 2 weeks after DPC sensitization. Treatment in this sample: therapeutic diphenylcyclopropenone sensitization with weekly scalp DPC. TCRdb re-analysed the RACE reads in MiXCR, keeping a single row per CDR3 protein. Of 350,000 or so distinct CDR3 sequences listed, roughly 6.9% are singletons. The sequencing here drew on whole blood, taken in connection with sensitization to the hapten diphenylcyclopropenone (DPC). The receptors here all came from a woman aged 18-29 years with alopecia areata. Some clones in this sample may be carry-over from other donors' samples.

This clonotype was observed many times. This sequence joins TRBV2 and TRBJ2-3; D is uncertain. V was pared by 6 bases and J by 6 bases, with 4 bases between. Germline V gives CDR1 SNHLY, CDR2 FYNNEI. The CDR3 runs to 10 residues. CDR3 in DNA: TGTGCCAGCAGGGGTGATACGCAGTATTTT. Translating it yields CASRGDTQYF.

There are a few counts of this clonotype. V usage is TRBV6-5 and J usage is TRBJ2-4; the D is unclear. The CDR3 loop spans 13 amino acids. Trimming pared 6 bases from V and 7 bases from J, leaving 13 bases between. Germline CDR1 reads MNHEY; CDR2 reads SVGAGI. In nucleotides, the CDR3 is TGTGCCAGCAGCCGAGGCGAAGGGAACATTCAGTACTTC. Translating it yields CASSRGEGNIQYF.

This clonotype was found a few times. The V call is TRBV20-1, the J call TRBJ1-2; no clear D gene. The CDR3 totals 14 residues. Germline CDR1 is DFQATT and CDR2 is SNEGSKA (reference sequence). The V end was cut by 6 bases, the J end by 0 bases, with 14 bases between. CDR3 protein: CSANAGGTNYGYTF. CDR3 sequence (DNA): TGCAGTGCCAACGCTGGAGGTACTAACTATGGCTACACCTTC.

This clonotype has more than one count but fewer than ten. The rearrangement links TRBV6-5 to TRBJ1-5, with TRBD1 identical over 7 bases. The V and J ends lost 5 bases and 9 bases, in that order; junction bases with no gene match: 10. The CDR3 runs 14 residues. CDR1 is MNHEY, CDR2 SVGAGI, per germline. The CDR3 region is CASSAGQASRPQHF. The DNA of the CDR3 is TGTGCCAGCAGTGCCGGACAGGCTTCTCGGCCCCAGCATTTT.

A few counts support this clonotype. The J gene is TRBJ2-1, the V gene TRBV27; TRBD1 aligns across 10 bases. CDR3 length: 16 residues. V trimming: 0 bases; J trimming: 8 bases; junction bases outside the gene matches: 7. The germline CDR1 and CDR2 sequences are MNHEY and SMNVEV (reference sequence). The CDR3 protein is CASSLSGQGVSDEQFF. In DNA form, the CDR3 reads TGTGCCAGCAGTTTATCCGGACAGGGGGTAAGCGATGAGCAGTTCTTC.

This chain joins TRBV19 and TRBJ2-5; possibly TRBD1 for D (6 bases). The germline V gene has CDR1 LNHDA and CDR2 SQIVND (reference sequence). V dropped 7 bases and J dropped 5 bases, with 17 bases sitting between them. The length of the CDR3 is 14 residues. In DNA, the CDR3 is TGTGCCAGTAATGATGGCAGGGGCCAGGAGACCCAGTACTTC. The encoded protein is CASNDGRGQETQYF.

This clonotype has only a few counts. CDR3 amino acids: CASSKEVDTQYF. CDR3 in DNA: TGTGCCAGCAGCAAAGAGGTGGATACGCAGTATTTT. The chain combines TRBV5-5 with TRBJ2-3; D remains unclear. This CDR3 region has 12 residues. From germline, CDR1 is SGHKS and CDR2 YYEKEE (reference sequence). The ends were cut back, 4 bases at V and 6 bases at J, with 9 bases in the middle. Using reference TRBV5-5 and TRBJ2-3 for the parts outside the CDR3, the full variable domain is DAGVTQSPTHLIKTRGQQVTLRCSPISGHKSVSWYQQVLGQGPQFIFQYYEKEERGRGNFPDRFSARQFPNYSSELNVNALLLGDSALYLCASSKEVDTQYFGPGTRLTVL.

This clonotype occurred many times. The chain carries TRBV27 and TRBJ2-2; 7 nucleotides line up with TRBD2. The CDR3 consists of 14 residues. Trimming cost V 3 bases and J 4 bases; bases outside gene matches: 2. CDR1 and CDR2 (germline): MNHEY, SMNVEV (reference sequence). The CDR3 sequence: CASSFRGVTGELFF. The CDR3 DNA is TGTGCCAGCAGTTTTCGGGGGGTCACCGGGGAGCTGTTTTTT.

This clonotype has ten or more counts. The chain links TRBV7-2 to TRBJ2-5; D ambiguous. CDR1 is SGHTA and CDR2 is FQGNSA in the germline V gene. Trimming removed 6 bases at V and 5 bases at J, with 7 bases between. CDR3 length: 11 amino acids. CDR3 protein: CASSQKETQYF. The CDR3 nucleotides are TGTGCCAGCAGTCAAAAGGAGACCCAGTACTTC.